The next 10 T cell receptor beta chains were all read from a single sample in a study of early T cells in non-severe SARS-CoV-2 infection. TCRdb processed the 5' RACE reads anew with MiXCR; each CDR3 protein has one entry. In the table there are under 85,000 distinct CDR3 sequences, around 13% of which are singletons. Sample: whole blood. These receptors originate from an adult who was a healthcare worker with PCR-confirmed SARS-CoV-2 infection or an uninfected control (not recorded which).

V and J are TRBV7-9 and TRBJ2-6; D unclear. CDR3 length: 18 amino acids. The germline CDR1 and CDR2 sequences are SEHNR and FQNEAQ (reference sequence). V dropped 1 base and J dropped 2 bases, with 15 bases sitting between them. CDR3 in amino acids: CASSLGQTAVAGANVLTF. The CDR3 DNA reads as TGTGCCAGCAGCTTAGGTCAGACTGCAGTGGCTGGGGCCAACGTCCTGACTTTC.

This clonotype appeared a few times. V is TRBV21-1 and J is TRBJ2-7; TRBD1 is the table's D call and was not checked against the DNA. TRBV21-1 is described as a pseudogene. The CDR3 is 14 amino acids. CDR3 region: CASSRRGQRDEQYV. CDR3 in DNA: TGTGCCAGCAGCAGGCGCGGACAGCGCGACGAGCAGTACGTC.

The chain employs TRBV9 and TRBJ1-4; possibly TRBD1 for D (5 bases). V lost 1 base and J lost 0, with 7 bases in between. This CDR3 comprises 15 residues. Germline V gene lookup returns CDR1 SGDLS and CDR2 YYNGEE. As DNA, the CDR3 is TGTGCCAGCAGCGTAATGGGGGCAACTAATGAAAAACTGTTTTTT. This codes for CASSVMGATNEKLFF.

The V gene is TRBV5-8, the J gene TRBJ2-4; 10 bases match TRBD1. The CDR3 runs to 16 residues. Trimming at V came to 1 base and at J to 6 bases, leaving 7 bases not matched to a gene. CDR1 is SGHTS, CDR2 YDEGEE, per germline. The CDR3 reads CASSLSGQGFRNIQYF. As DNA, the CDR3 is TGTGCCAGCAGCTTGTCGGGACAGGGGTTTAGAAACATTCAGTACTTC.

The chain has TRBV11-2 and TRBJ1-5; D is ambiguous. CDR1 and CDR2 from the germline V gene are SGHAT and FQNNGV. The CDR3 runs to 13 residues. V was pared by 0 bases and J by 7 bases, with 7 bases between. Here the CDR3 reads CASSLDESQPQHF. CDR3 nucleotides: TGTGCCAGCAGCTTAGATGAGTCGCAGCCCCAGCATTTT.

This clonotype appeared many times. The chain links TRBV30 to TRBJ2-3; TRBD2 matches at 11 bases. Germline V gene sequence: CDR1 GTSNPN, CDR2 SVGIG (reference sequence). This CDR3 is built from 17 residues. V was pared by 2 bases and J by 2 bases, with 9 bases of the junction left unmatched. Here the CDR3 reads CAWSFPSSGGFTDTQYF. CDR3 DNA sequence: TGTGCCTGGAGTTTTCCATCTAGCGGGGGGTTCACAGATACGCAGTATTTT.

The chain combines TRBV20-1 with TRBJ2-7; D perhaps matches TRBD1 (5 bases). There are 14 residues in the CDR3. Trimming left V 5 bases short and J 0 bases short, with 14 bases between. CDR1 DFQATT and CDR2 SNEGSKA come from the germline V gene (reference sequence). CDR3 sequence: CSAEGAGNSYEQYF. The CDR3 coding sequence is TGCAGTGCTGAAGGGGCAGGGAACTCCTACGAGCAGTACTTC.

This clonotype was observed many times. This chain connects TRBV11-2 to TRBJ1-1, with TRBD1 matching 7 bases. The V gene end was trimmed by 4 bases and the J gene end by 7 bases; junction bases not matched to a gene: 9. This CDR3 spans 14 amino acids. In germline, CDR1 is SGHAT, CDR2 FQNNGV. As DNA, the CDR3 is TGTGCCAGCAGCTGGACAGGTGGAACAGGTGAAGCTTTCTTT. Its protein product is CASSWTGGTGEAFF.

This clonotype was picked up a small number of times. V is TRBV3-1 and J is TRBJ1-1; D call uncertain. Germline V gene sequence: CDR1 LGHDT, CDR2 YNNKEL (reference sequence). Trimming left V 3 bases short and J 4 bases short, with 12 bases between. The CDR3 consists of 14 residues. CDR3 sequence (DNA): TGTGCCAGCAGCCATGTCAAGGGAGGCACTGAAGCTTTCTTT. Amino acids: CASSHVKGGTEAFF.

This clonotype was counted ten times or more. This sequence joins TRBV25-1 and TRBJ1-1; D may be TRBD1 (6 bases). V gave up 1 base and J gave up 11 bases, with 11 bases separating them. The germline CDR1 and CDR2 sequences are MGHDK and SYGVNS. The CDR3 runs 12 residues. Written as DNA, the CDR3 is TGTGCCAGCAGTGAATTAGGGGGGGGCGCTTTCTTT. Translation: CASSELGGGAFF.